Listed here are 21 T cell receptor beta chains from one sample, sequenced in a study of T cells after yellow fever vaccination. One entry per CDR3 protein results from TCRdb running MiXCR on the 5' RACE reads. Of a few hundred thousand distinct CDR3 sequences listed, 9.5% to 13% are singletons. The sample was PBMCs, taken on the day of the first yellow fever vaccination. Source of these receptors: a man younger than 35 who received the YFV17D yellow fever vaccine.

This clonotype was picked up a small number of times. This chain links TRBV7-6 with TRBJ1-6; TRBD1 agrees at 10 bases. The germline V gene has CDR1 SGHVS and CDR2 FNYEAQ. The CDR3 has 19 amino acids. The V and J ends lost 5 bases and 2 bases, in that order; junction bases with no gene match: 12. CDR3 residues: CASSLRETGGVAYNSPLHF. The DNA for the CDR3 is TGTGCCAGCAGCCTCAGGGAGACAGGGGGCGTTGCCTATAATTCACCCCTCCACTTT.

Notes on this clonotype: One base away lies a much larger clone, so this may be a sequencing read error. The chain uses TRBV12-3 or TRBV12-4 and TRBJ1-5; D remains ambiguous. The CDR3 consists of 14 residues. The V gene lost 6 bases and the J gene lost 0 bases, with 9 bases spanning the gap. Here the CDR3 reads CASSSSYSNQPQHF. For the CDR3, the DNA is TGTGCCAGCAGCTCCAGCTATAGCAATCAGCCCCAGCATTTT.

This clonotype was recorded many times. The rearrangement links TRBV4-1 to TRBJ2-1; the match to TRBD2 covers 7 bases. Germline-derived CDR1 and CDR2 are MGHRA and YSYEKL. CDR3 size: 12 residues. The V and J ends lost 8 bases and 9 bases, in that order; junction bases with no gene match: 7. CDR3 region: CASGGLVGEQFF. CDR3 nucleotides: TGCGCCAGCGGCGGACTAGTTGGTGAGCAGTTCTTC.

The table lists this clonotype with a few counts. The gene calls are TRBV7-9 and TRBJ2-7; D is possibly TRBD1 (6 bases). This CDR3 has 15 amino acids. From germline, CDR1 is SEHNR and CDR2 FQNEAQ (reference sequence). V lost 4 bases and J 3 bases, leaving 16 bases between the germline ends. The CDR3 reads CASSSRAGVGYEQYF. The CDR3, as DNA: TGTGCCAGCAGCTCCCGGGCAGGGGTAGGCTACGAGCAGTACTTC.

The sample holds many counts of this clonotype. The V and J genes are TRBV12-3 or TRBV12-4 and TRBJ2-3, with D possibly matching TRBD1 (6 bases). The V end was cut by 1 base, the J end by 0 bases, with 8 bases between. This CDR3 is built from 15 residues. CDR3 region: CASSLVGASTDTQYF. In DNA form, the CDR3 reads TGTGCCAGCAGTTTAGTGGGGGCTAGCACAGATACGCAGTATTTT.

V gene TRBV4-1 combines with J gene TRBJ2-7, with D hard to call. Per germline, CDR1 MGHRA and CDR2 YSYEKL. Trimming left V 6 bases short and J 6 bases short, with 9 bases between. This CDR3 spans 11 amino acids. The CDR3 bases are TGCGCCAGCAGTACAAACGGCGAGCAGTACTTC. Its protein is CASSTNGEQYF.

The chain uses TRBV4-2 and TRBJ2-5; unclear D gene. With 4 bases removed from V and 5 bases from J, the gap between germline ends came to 11 bases. Germline CDR1 is LGHNA and CDR2 is YNFKEQ. The CDR3 contains 13 residues. CDR3 sequence: CASSLRLRETQYF. The CDR3 coding sequence is TGTGCCAGCAGCCTCAGACTCCGGGAGACCCAGTACTTC.

In this sample, this clonotype turned up a few times. The chain has TRBV25-1 and TRBJ2-5; 11 bases are shared with TRBD1. V shed 5 bases and J 10 bases; nucleotides not matched to a gene: 9. This CDR3 has 14 amino acids. Germline V gene sequence: CDR1 MGHDK, CDR2 SYGVNS. The CDR3 DNA follows: TGTGCCAGCAGTCCCCTCGGGACAGGGGGAGACCAGTACTTC. Translation: CASSPLGTGGDQYF.

The table lists this clonotype with a few counts. The CDR3 DNA reads as TGTGCCACCAGCAGAGGCCCCAGCACAGATACGCAGTATTTT. It is translated as CATSRGPSTDTQYF. This chain links TRBV15 with TRBJ2-3, with no clear D. This CDR3 has 14 amino acids. V was pared by 1 base and J by 0 bases, with 5 bases between. Germline loops: CDR1 LNHNV, CDR2 YYDKDF (reference sequence).

The V gene is TRBV14, the J gene TRBJ1-3, with 8 positions matching TRBD1. After removal of 0 bases from V and 4 bases from J, the junction contained 8 bases not matched to a gene. The CDR3 spans 17 residues. Per germline, CDR1 SGHDN and CDR2 FVKESK. This chain's CDR3 is CASSQDGRGRRGNTIYF. The CDR3, as DNA: TGTGCCAGCAGCCAAGATGGCAGGGGGCGAAGAGGAAACACCATATATTTT.

J is TRBJ2-3 and V is TRBV5-1; 7 bases map to TRBD2. Trimming took 4 bases from V and 3 from J; bases not matched to a gene: 8. The CDR3 has 15 residues. The germline gives CDR1 SGHRS, CDR2 YFSETQ. CDR3 sequence (DNA): TGCGCCAGCAGCCCCCTCAGCGGGGATACAGATACGCAGTATTTT. As protein: CASSPLSGDTDTQYF.

This clonotype has a handful of counts. This chain uses TRBV2 with TRBJ2-5; D may be TRBD1 (5 bases). The CDR3 loop spans 14 amino acids. Germline V gene sequence: CDR1 SNHLY, CDR2 FYNNEI. Trimming took 1 base from V and 4 from J, leaving 10 bases between them. DNA for the CDR3: TGTGCCAGCAGTGAAGAGGGGTGGGCAGAGACCCAGTACTTC. This gives the protein CASSEEGWAETQYF.

This clonotype occurred a few times. This chain connects TRBV5-1 to TRBJ2-1; 11 positions agree with TRBD2. J lost 15 bases, V lost 0 bases, and 8 bases had no gene match. The CDR3 is 14 amino acids. CDR1 and CDR2 (germline): SGHRS, YFSETQ. Here the CDR3 reads CASSLAGLAGGPFF. The CDR3 DNA follows: TGCGCCAGCAGCTTGGCCGGCCTAGCGGGGGGCCCGTTCTTC.

The chain recombines TRBV4-1 with TRBJ2-5; a possible D gene is TRBD2 (5 bases). Germline V gene lookup returns CDR1 MGHRA and CDR2 YSYEKL. Trimming pared 4 bases from V and 5 bases from J, leaving 11 bases between. The CDR3 extends over 13 amino acids. CDR3: CASSLILGETQYF. CDR3 sequence (DNA): TGCGCCAGCAGCCTAATACTAGGTGAGACCCAGTACTTC.

This chain links TRBV29-1 with TRBJ2-5; D not certain. CDR3 length: 10 amino acids. The germline V gene encodes CDR1 SQVTM and CDR2 ANQGSEA. The V end lost 6 bases, the J end lost 4 bases, and 6 bases lay between the germline ends. The CDR3 spells CSVYRETQYF. The CDR3 nucleotides read TGCAGCGTATACAGAGAGACCCAGTACTTC.

This clonotype was counted many times. The chain couples TRBV6-5 to TRBJ1-3; possibly TRBD1 for D (5 bases). The ends were cut back, 2 bases at V and 7 bases at J, with 12 bases in the middle. This CDR3 has 14 residues. Germline loops: CDR1 MNHEY, CDR2 SVGAGI. The CDR3 loop is CASSYMPGGNTIYF. CDR3 nucleotides: TGTGCCAGCAGTTACATGCCTGGGGGGAACACCATATATTTT.

This clonotype was seen a handful of times. The J gene is TRBJ2-3, the V gene TRBV2; D possibly uses TRBD1 or TRBD2 (5 bases each). The CDR3 totals 13 residues. Germline V gene lookup returns CDR1 SNHLY and CDR2 FYNNEI. Trimming removed 10 bases from V and 2 bases from J, with 13 bases in between. CDR3: CANRGSFTDTQYF. The CDR3 nucleotides are TGTGCCAACCGGGGCTCTTTCACAGATACGCAGTATTTT.

The V gene is TRBV14, the J gene TRBJ1-1, with D unresolved. Trimming took off 4 bases at V and 3 bases at J, with 9 bases between the two ends. Germline CDR1 SGHDN, CDR2 FVKESK. CDR3 size: 13 residues. In DNA form, the CDR3 reads TGTGCCAGCAGCCGAGACATCTACACTGAAGCTTTCTTT. Its translation: CASSRDIYTEAFF. The variable domain in full, with the rest retrieved from reference TRBV14 and TRBJ1-1, is EAGVTQFPSHSVIEKGQTVTLRCDPISGHDNLYWYRRVMGKEIKFLLHFVKESKQDESGMPNNRFLAERTGGTYSTLKVQPAELEDSGVYFCASSRDIYTEAFFGQGTRLTVV.

The V gene is TRBV20-1, the J gene TRBJ1-1; TRBD1 might be the D (6 bases). Germline V CDR1 and CDR2: DFQATT, SNEGSKA (reference sequence). V lost 0 bases, J lost 4 bases, and 12 bases lay in between. This CDR3 region has 14 residues. The CDR3 spells CSARDPRGPTEAFF. In nucleotides, the CDR3 is TGCAGTGCTAGAGACCCCCGGGGGCCCACTGAAGCTTTCTTT.

The chain joins TRBV7-3 to TRBJ2-3; 11 positions agree with TRBD2. CDR3 size: 15 residues. V lost 5 bases to trimming and J lost 4 bases; unmatched junction nucleotides: 5. The germline gives CDR1 SGHTA, CDR2 FQGTGA. The CDR3 coding sequence is TGTGCCAGCAGCCAACTAGCGGGGGTTTCAGATACGCAGTATTTT. This codes for CASSQLAGVSDTQYF.

This clonotype was counted a few times. This sequence joins TRBV20-1 and TRBJ2-1; 8 bases match TRBD2. Looked up from germline, CDR1 is DFQATT and CDR2 is SNEGSKA (reference sequence). Losses at the gene ends were 7 bases for V and 9 bases for J; bases not matched to a gene: 8. The CDR3 extends over 12 amino acids. The CDR3 protein is CSGASGSGEQFF. CDR3 nucleotides: TGCAGTGGGGCTAGCGGGTCCGGTGAGCAGTTCTTC.